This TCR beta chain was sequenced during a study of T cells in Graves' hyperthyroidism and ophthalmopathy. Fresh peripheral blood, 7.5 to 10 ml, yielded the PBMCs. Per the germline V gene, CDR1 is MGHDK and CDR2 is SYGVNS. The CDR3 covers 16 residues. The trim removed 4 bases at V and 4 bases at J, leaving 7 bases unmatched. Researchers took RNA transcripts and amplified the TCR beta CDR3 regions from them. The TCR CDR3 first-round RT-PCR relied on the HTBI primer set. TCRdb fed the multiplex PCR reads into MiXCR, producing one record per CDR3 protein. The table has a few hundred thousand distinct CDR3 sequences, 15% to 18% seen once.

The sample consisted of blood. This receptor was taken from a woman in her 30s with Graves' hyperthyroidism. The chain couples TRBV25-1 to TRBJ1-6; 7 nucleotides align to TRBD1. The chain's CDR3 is CASSGQGRGYNSPLHF. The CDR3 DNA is TGTGCCAGCAGTGGACAGGGAAGAGGGTATAATTCACCCCTCCACTTT. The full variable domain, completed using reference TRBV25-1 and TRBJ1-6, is EADIYQTPRYLVIGTGKKITLECSQTMGHDKMYWYQQDPGMELHLIHYSYGVNSTEKGDLSSESTVSRIRTEHFPLTLESARPSHTSQYLCASSGQGRGYNSPLHFGNGTRLTVT.